The 12 T cell receptor beta chains given below trace back to one sample, sequenced in a study of identical twins. From the 5' RACE reads, TCRdb called clonotypes with MiXCR, one entry per CDR3 protein. The sample has 400,000 to 550,000 distinct CDR3 sequences, 20% to 25% seen once. These data were likewise used in another study, on T cells expressing NK-cell markers.

Sequencing was done on a sample of CD4+ T cells sorted from blood. The receptors originated from a woman younger than 30 in good health.

The chain employs TRBV18 and TRBJ2-7; D not resolved. There are 13 residues in the CDR3. The V end was cut by 2 bases, the J end by 6 bases, with 11 bases between. CDR1 and CDR2 (germline): KGHSH, LQKENI. In DNA, the CDR3 is TGTGCCAGCTCACCAGGAGATCTTTTCGAGCAGTACTTC. Translated: CASSPGDLFEQYF.

This clonotype has a handful of counts. This chain joins TRBV2 and TRBJ2-5, with D uncertain. The CDR3 runs to 13 residues. With 7 bases removed from V and 1 base from J, the gap between germline ends came to 10 bases. Germline lookup yields CDR1 SNHLY and CDR2 FYNNEI. The CDR3 loop is CASNRVTQETQYF. The DNA for the CDR3 is TGTGCCAGCAATCGTGTCACCCAAGAGACCCAGTACTTC.

This clonotype was detected a few times. The rearrangement joins TRBV10-3 to TRBJ2-1; 11 bases line up with TRBD2. The CDR3 extends over 13 amino acids. The V segment lost 8 bases and the J segment 7 bases; nucleotides outside the gene matches: 4. Germline assignment: CDR1 ENHRY and CDR2 SYGVKD. The CDR3 reads CAIGIAGGNEQFF. In DNA form, the CDR3 reads TGTGCCATCGGAATAGCGGGGGGGAATGAGCAGTTCTTC.

The chain is built from TRBV12-3 or TRBV12-4 and TRBJ2-2; D may be TRBD1 (7 bases). The CDR3 sequence is 15 residues long. Trimming removed 5 bases at V and 5 bases at J, with 15 bases between. The CDR3 nucleotides read TGTGCCAGCAGTCCCCGACAGGGAGGAACCGGGGAGCTGTTTTTT. Translation: CASSPRQGGTGELFF.

V usage is TRBV5-1 and J usage is TRBJ2-5, with 9 nucleotides matching TRBD2. V lost 2 bases to trimming and J lost 5 bases; unmatched junction nucleotides: 7. Per the germline V gene, CDR1 is SGHRS and CDR2 is YFSETQ. CDR3 length: 15 amino acids. CDR3 DNA sequence: TGCGCCAGCAGCTTTAGCGGGGGAAGCGGGGAGACCCAGTACTTC. Protein product: CASSFSGGSGETQYF.

This clonotype turned up a few times. This sequence joins TRBV6-5 and TRBJ2-3, with D perhaps TRBD1 (5 bases). Trimming removed 2 bases from V and 0 bases from J, with 12 bases in between. Germline-derived CDR1 and CDR2 are MNHEY and SVGAGI. The CDR3 runs 16 residues. Here the CDR3 reads CASSYGAGLSTDTQYF. The CDR3 nucleotides read TGTGCCAGCAGTTACGGGGCAGGGTTAAGCACAGATACGCAGTATTTT.

J is TRBJ2-1 and V is TRBV25-1, with D possibly TRBD1 on 6 matching bases. Germline V lookup: CDR1 MGHDK, CDR2 SYGVNS. The CDR3 spans 14 residues. V was cut by 5 bases and J by 4 bases, with 12 bases left in between. CDR3 coding DNA: TGTGCCAGCAGTAAGACAGGAGAATACAATGAGCAGTTCTTC. Translated: CASSKTGEYNEQFF.

This clonotype was recorded a few times. This chain links TRBV29-1 with TRBJ2-5; 7 positions match TRBD1. The germline gives CDR1 SQVTM, CDR2 ANQGSEA. Unmatched junction bases numbered 18, after V lost 7 bases and J lost 4 bases. The CDR3 has 16 amino acids. CDR3 protein: CSAEGGEGRVPETQYF. DNA of the CDR3: TGCAGCGCCGAAGGGGGCGAGGGGCGGGTCCCAGAGACCCAGTACTTC.

V gene TRBV29-1 combines with J gene TRBJ2-7, with TRBD1 matching 7 bases. The CDR3 sequence is 14 residues long. V trimming: 5 bases; J trimming: 3 bases; junction bases outside the gene matches: 10. CDR1 SQVTM and CDR2 ANQGSEA come from the germline V gene. The CDR3 here is CSVRSDRVHYEQYF. The CDR3, as DNA: TGCAGCGTTCGGAGCGACAGGGTCCACTACGAGCAGTACTTC.

This clonotype was found a few times. V and J are TRBV18 and TRBJ2-7; TRBD2 matches at 7 bases. V gave up 6 bases and J gave up 4 bases; unmatched junction bases: 15. The CDR3 contains 16 residues. Per germline, CDR1 KGHSH and CDR2 LQKENI. CDR3 protein: CASSPLMGTTYYEQYF. The CDR3 DNA reads as TGTGCCAGCTCTCCGTTGATGGGGACTACTTATTACGAGCAGTACTTC.

This clonotype was observed a handful of times. The chain links TRBV7-8 to TRBJ1-4, with D perhaps TRBD1 (5 bases). Germline lookup yields CDR1 SGHVS and CDR2 FQNEAQ. The V end lost 1 base, the J end lost 6 bases, and 9 bases lay between the germline ends. The CDR3 has 14 amino acids. For the CDR3, the DNA is TGTGCCAGCAGCTTAGGGGGAGGGGATGAAAAACTGTTTTTT. The encoded protein is CASSLGGGDEKLFF.

The chain recombines TRBV5-1 with TRBJ2-3, with TRBD2 matching 8 bases. Germline CDR1 is SGHRS and CDR2 is YFSETQ. CDR3 size: 14 residues. Germline trimming cut 0 bases from V and 6 bases from J; bases unmatched to any gene: 3. DNA of the CDR3: TGCGCCAGCAGCTTGGAAGCGGGAGCTGATACGCAGTATTTT. It encodes CASSLEAGADTQYF.